One sample yielded the 14 T cell receptor beta chains listed below, sequenced in a study of monozygotic twins with inflammatory bowel disease. TCRdb re-called the 5' RACE reads, yielding one record per CDR3 amino acid sequence without DNA. The sample features around 200,000 distinct CDR3 sequences, with around 1.5% in its top ten. Sequencing was performed on blood. Receptor source: a human donor with ulcerative colitis or Crohn's disease, or a healthy co-twin of an affected twin (not recorded which).

The chain has TRBV15 and TRBJ2-7; without DNA, the TCRdb call of TRBD1 cannot be checked. Germline V gene sequence: CDR1 LNHNV, CDR2 YYDKDF (reference sequence). The length of the CDR3 is 14 residues. CDR3 protein: CATSEGKGSYEQYF.

The CDR3 region is CASSPITGQGFADTQYF. V is TRBV12-3 or TRBV12-4 and J is TRBJ2-3; TCRdb's D call of TRBD1 is untestable without DNA. The CDR3 is made up of 17 amino acids.

The rearrangement uses TRBV18 and TRBJ1-5. Germline assignment: CDR1 KGHSH and CDR2 LQKENI. The CDR3 sequence is 14 residues long. This CDR3 is CASSPVEGQRPQHF.

The rearrangement uses TRBV20-1 and TRBJ1-2; TCRdb gives TRBD1 as the D gene, but with no DNA this cannot be confirmed. This CDR3 comprises 15 residues. Germline V gene lookup returns CDR1 DFQATT and CDR2 SNEGSKA (reference sequence). CDR3 residues: CSARIPEGRTYGYTF.

The chain links TRBV20-1 to TRBJ2-3. CDR3 length: 14 residues. The germline CDR1 and CDR2 sequences are DFQATT and SNEGSKA (reference sequence). This CDR3 is CSAPANPSTDTQYF.

The chain is built from TRBV18 and TRBJ1-5; the TCRdb D gene call, TRBD1, has no DNA to confirm it. Germline V gives CDR1 KGHSH, CDR2 LQKENI. CDR3 length: 16 amino acids. The CDR3 sequence: CASSPPSGQGYQPQHF.

J is TRBJ2-7 and V is TRBV20-1; absent DNA, TCRdb's TRBD1 call cannot be checked. This CDR3 region has 14 residues. Germline V lookup: CDR1 DFQATT, CDR2 SNEGSKA (reference sequence). The CDR3 region is CSALQGTGGNEQYF.

The chain is built from TRBV7-8 and TRBJ2-5; as DNA is missing, the TRBD1 call by TCRdb cannot be tested. The CDR3 is 16 amino acids. Germline-derived CDR1 and CDR2 are SGHVS and FQNEAQ. CDR3 in amino acids: CASSTSRTEARETQYF.

V is TRBV12-3 or TRBV12-4 and J is TRBJ2-7. The CDR3 totals 13 residues. The CDR3 sequence: CATSLGINIGQYF.

The chain has TRBV6-5 and TRBJ2-3; there is no DNA to check the TCRdb D call of TRBD1. This CDR3 has 12 residues. Looked up from germline, CDR1 is MNHEY and CDR2 is SVGAGI. This CDR3 reads CASSTQGVTQYF.

The chain recombines TRBV7-2 with TRBJ2-1; the D gene TCRdb calls, TRBD1, cannot be checked with no DNA. CDR3 length: 16 amino acids. CDR1 and CDR2 from the germline V gene are SGHTA and FQGNSA. CDR3 protein: CASSSRGHPSSDEQFF.

This chain joins TRBV7-2 and TRBJ2-3; TCRdb lists TRBD2, though no DNA is available to test this call. This CDR3 region has 15 residues. From germline, CDR1 is SGHTA and CDR2 FQGNSA. The CDR3 loop reads CASSRLADFTGTQYF.

The chain combines TRBV5-6 with TRBJ1-5. The V gene's germline CDR1 is SGHDT and CDR2 YYEEEE. The CDR3 loop spans 13 amino acids. The CDR3 loop is CASSSGDEQPQHF.

The chain combines TRBV12-3 or TRBV12-4 with TRBJ2-5; TCRdb returns TRBD1, unconfirmable since there is no DNA. CDR3 length: 12 amino acids. The CDR3: CASRGGEETQYF.